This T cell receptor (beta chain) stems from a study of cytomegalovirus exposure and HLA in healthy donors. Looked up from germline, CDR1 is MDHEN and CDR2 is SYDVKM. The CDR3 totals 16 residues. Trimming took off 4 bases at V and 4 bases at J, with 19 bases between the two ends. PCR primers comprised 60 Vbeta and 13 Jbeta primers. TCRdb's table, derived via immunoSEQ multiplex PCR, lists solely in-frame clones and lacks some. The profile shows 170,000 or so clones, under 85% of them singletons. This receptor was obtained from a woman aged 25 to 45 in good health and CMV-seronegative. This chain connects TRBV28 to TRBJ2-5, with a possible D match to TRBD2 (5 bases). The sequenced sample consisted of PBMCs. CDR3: CASSSIPWTGGETQYF. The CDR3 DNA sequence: TGTGCCAGCAGTTCGATCCCCTGGACTGGCGGAGAGACCCAGTACTTC.